Presented here are 31 T cell receptor beta chains from one specimen sequenced in a study of lung T cells in sarcoidosis with Löfgren's syndrome. Via MiXCR, TCRdb re-called the reads, giving one row per CDR3 protein. The table lists 50,000 to 65,000 distinct CDR3 sequences, 21% of them singletons. What was sequenced was CD4+ T cells from PBMCs. These receptors came from a human donor with sarcoidosis (Löfgren's syndrome or another form), or a control subject (not recorded which).

The rearrangement joins TRBV5-1 to TRBJ2-2, with TRBD1 as a possible D gene (6 bases). The V end lost 6 bases, the J end lost 1 base, and 16 bases lay between the germline ends. This CDR3 has 16 amino acids. In germline, CDR1 is SGHRS, CDR2 YFSETQ. DNA for the CDR3: TGCGCCAGCACTCAGCGTAGGACAGAGAACACCGGGGAGCTGTTTTTT. This gives the protein CASTQRRTENTGELFF.

This clonotype came up once. This may stem from a read error, because a much larger clone lies one nucleotide away. This chain joins TRBV20-1 and TRBJ2-1; 7 bases fit TRBD1. CDR1 DFQATT and CDR2 SNEGSKA come from the germline V gene (reference sequence). The CDR3 covers 15 residues. CDR3 coding DNA: TGCATGGCCCACAAGGGGGCTGTCCCCTACAATGGGCAGTTCTTC. As protein: CMAHKGAVPYNGQFF.

As regards this clonotype: A much larger clonotype is one base distant, so this may be a read error. The genes are TRBV2 and TRBJ2-3; 12 bases align to TRBD1. Germline CDR1 reads SNHLY; CDR2 reads FYNNEI. The CDR3 contains 13 residues. CDR3: CARGTGGTDKQYF. The CDR3, as DNA: TGTGCCAGAGGGACAGGGGGCACAGATAAGCAGTATTTT.

V is TRBV4-1 and J is TRBJ1-2, with 11 bases that match TRBD1. The CDR3 totals 15 residues. The ends lost 1 base at V and 3 bases at J; junction bases unmatched: 1. Germline V lookup: CDR1 MGHRA, CDR2 YSYEKL. The CDR3 is CASSQGTGGDYGYTF. The DNA of the CDR3 is TGCGCCAGCAGCCAAGGGACAGGGGGCGACTATGGCTACACCTTC.

About this clonotype: This may stem from a read error, because a much larger clone lies one nucleotide away. The chain uses TRBV20-1 and TRBJ2-1; 10 bases agree with TRBD2. The CDR3 totals 11 residues. Per germline, CDR1 DFQATT and CDR2 SNEGSKA (reference sequence). CDR3 sequence reads: CSVGTSVEQLF. CDR3 in DNA: TGCAGTGTCGGGACTAGCGTTGAGCAGTTGTTC.

At least ten counts were recorded for this clonotype. V usage is TRBV19 and J usage is TRBJ1-1, with 7 bases identical to TRBD1. Trimming at V came to 3 bases and at J to 4 bases, leaving 5 bases not matched to a gene. The CDR3 has 14 residues. CDR1 is LNHDA and CDR2 is SQIVND in the germline V gene (reference sequence). The CDR3 loop reads CASSMKGAGTEAFF. The CDR3 DNA reads TGTGCCAGTAGTATGAAGGGGGCAGGCACTGAAGCTTTCTTT.

The J gene is TRBJ2-4, the V gene TRBV25-1; maybe TRBD2 (6 bases). Trimming cost V 7 bases and J 8 bases, with 27 bases left between them. The CDR3 length is 17 residues. The germline V gene encodes CDR1 MGHDK and CDR2 SYGVNS. Here the CDR3 reads CASTPNRDSFKSDIQYF. The CDR3 coding sequence is TGTGCCAGCACCCCTAATAGGGACTCCTTCAAATCCGACATTCAGTACTTC.

The V and J genes are TRBV20-1 and TRBJ2-7; TRBD1 aligns across 8 bases. This CDR3 spans 14 amino acids. V lost 6 bases and J lost 2; bases outside the gene matches: 9. Looked up from germline, CDR1 is DFQATT and CDR2 is SNEGSKA (reference sequence). CDR3 nucleotides: TGCAGTGCCGGCGGGACAGGTTCGACCTACGAGCAGTACTTC. Translation: CSAGGTGSTYEQYF.

The rearrangement joins TRBV5-5 to TRBJ1-6; D uncertain. From germline, CDR1 is SGHKS and CDR2 YYEKEE (reference sequence). CDR3 length: 12 residues. V was cut by 2 bases and J by 7 bases, with 4 bases left in between. The CDR3 protein is CASSFENSPLHF. CDR3 bases: TGTGCCAGCAGCTTCGAAAATTCACCCCTCCACTTT.

This clonotype was counted at least ten times. This chain joins TRBV6-1 and TRBJ1-2; TRBD1 agrees at 11 bases. The CDR3 extends over 14 amino acids. Looked up from germline, CDR1 is MNHNS and CDR2 is SASEGT. With V trimmed by 6 bases and J by 8 bases, 8 bases remained unmatched. CDR3 residues: CASRPGQGAGGYTF. The CDR3 DNA reads as TGTGCCAGCAGACCCGGACAGGGGGCTGGCGGCTACACCTTC.

This clonotype was observed at least ten times. The chain couples TRBV28 to TRBJ2-3, with D possibly TRBD2 on 6 matching bases. The germline V gene encodes CDR1 MDHEN and CDR2 SYDVKM. CDR3 length: 16 amino acids. Trimming took off 6 bases at V and 0 bases at J, with 16 bases between the two ends. The CDR3 here is CASRPPVGGSTDTQYF. The CDR3 bases are TGTGCCAGCAGACCCCCAGTCGGGGGAAGCACAGATACGCAGTATTTT.

This clonotype occurred many times. The gene calls are TRBV24-1 and TRBJ2-1, with a possible D match to TRBD1 (5 bases). This CDR3 contains 16 residues. With 4 bases removed from V and 0 bases from J, the gap between germline ends came to 12 bases. CDR1 KGHDR and CDR2 SFDVKD come from the germline V gene. The CDR3 DNA reads TGTGCCACCAGTGACACAGGCAGGAGCTCCTACAATGAGCAGTTCTTC. Translating it yields CATSDTGRSSYNEQFF.

Notes on this clonotype: This is likely a read error, given that the CDR3 carries no conserved phenylalanine or tryptophan at its end. The rearrangement uses TRBV20-1 and TRBJ2-5, with TRBD2 matching over 13 bases. The last part of the DNA fits TRBJ2-1 better; the J call may be wrong. Looked up from germline, CDR1 is DFQATT and CDR2 is SNEGSKA (reference sequence). This CDR3 is 15 amino acids long. CDR3 in amino acids: CSAITSGRANNGQFS. The CDR3 DNA sequence: TGCAGTGCAATAACTAGCGGGAGGGCCAACAATGGGCAGTTCTCC.

This clonotype was detected ten times or more. The chain carries TRBV30 and TRBJ2-3, with D possibly being TRBD2 (5 bases). CDR3 length: 13 amino acids. The germline CDR1 and CDR2 sequences are GTSNPN and SVGIG (reference sequence). CDR3 loop: CVVGQRSTDTQYF. CDR3 sequence (DNA): TGTGTCGTGGGCCAGCGGAGCACAGATACGCAGTATTTT. The full variable domain, rest sourced from reference TRBV30 and TRBJ2-3, is SQTIHQWPATLVQPVGSPLSLECTVEGTSNPNLYWYRQAAGRGLQLLFYSVGIGQISSEVPQNLSASRPQDRQFILSSKKLLLSDSGFYLCVVGQRSTDTQYFGPGTRLTVL.

The chain carries TRBV24-1 and TRBJ2-1; TRBD2 is a possible D gene (6 bases). The germline gives CDR1 KGHDR, CDR2 SFDVKD. The germline V and J ends were trimmed by 2 bases and 5 bases, with 9 bases remaining between them. The CDR3 is made up of 14 amino acids. The chain's CDR3 is CATSDWGENNEQFF. CDR3 DNA sequence: TGTGCCACCAGTGATTGGGGGGAAAACAATGAGCAGTTCTTC.

The DNA of the CDR3 is TGTGCCAGCAGTGAGGTTCCATATAGCAATCAGCCCCAGCATTTT. Protein: CASSEVPYSNQPQHF. V gene TRBV2 combines with J gene TRBJ1-5; D is unclear. The CDR3 has 15 residues. Germline CDR1 is SNHLY and CDR2 is FYNNEI. V gave up 3 bases and J gave up 0 bases, with 9 bases separating them.

This clonotype came up a few times. This clone may be a read error of a much larger clone one base away. V is TRBV28 and J is TRBJ1-4; perhaps TRBD1 as D (5 bases). The CDR3 has 16 residues. Germline lookup yields CDR1 MDHEN and CDR2 SYDVKM. This CDR3 reads CASSLPGGGTNEKLLF. The CDR3 coding sequence is TGTGCCAGCAGTCTTCCTGGGGGAGGAACTAATGAAAAACTGCTTTTT.

In this sample, this clonotype turned up a few times. CDR3 nucleotide sequence: TGCGCCAGCAGCTTCGGGGGGGGACCCTACAATGAGCAGTTCTTC. This encodes CASSFGGGPYNEQFF. The chain employs TRBV5-1 and TRBJ2-1; 8 nucleotides agree with TRBD2. The CDR3 loop spans 15 amino acids. CDR1 is SGHRS, CDR2 YFSETQ, per germline. Unmatched junction bases numbered 3, after V lost 2 bases and J lost 2 bases.

Comments on this clonotype: A much larger clone differs by one base, so this may be a read error. This chain links TRBV7-3 with TRBJ2-1, with a possible D match to TRBD2 (6 bases). CDR1 is SGHTA, CDR2 FQGTGA, per germline. Trimming removed 5 bases at V and 8 bases at J, with 22 bases between. This CDR3 is built from 16 residues. The CDR3 spells CASSVVAGGIGYEQFF. CDR3 in DNA: TGTGCCAGCAGCGTAGTTGCCGGCGGGATCGGCTATGAGCAGTTCTTC. Filled out from reference TRBV7-3 and TRBJ2-1, the complete variable domain reads GAGVSQTPSNKVTEKGKYVELRCDPISGHTALYWYRQSLGQGPEFLIYFQGTGAADDSGLPNDRFFAVRPEGSVSTLKIQRTERGDSAVYLCASSVVAGGIGYEQFFGPGTRLTVL.

The genes are TRBV7-2 and TRBJ2-5; 7 nucleotides agree with TRBD2. J was trimmed by 2 bases and V by 0 bases; bases with no gene match: 0. The CDR3 spans 14 residues. In germline, CDR1 is SGHTA, CDR2 FQGNSA. CDR3 bases: TGTGCCAGCAGCTTAGCGCGGGGGCAAGAGACCCAGTACTTC. Protein product: CASSLARGQETQYF. The full variable domain, in which reference TRBV7-2 and TRBJ2-5 provide the parts outside the CDR3, is GAGVSQSPSNKVTEKGKDVELRCDPISGHTALYWYRQSLGQGLEFLIYFQGNSAPDKSGLPSDRFSAERTGGSVSTLTIQRTQQEDSAVYLCASSLARGQETQYFGPGTRLLVL.

In this sample, this clonotype turned up a few times. The V and J genes are TRBV11-2 and TRBJ2-5; possibly TRBD2 for D (5 bases). Germline V gene sequence: CDR1 SGHAT, CDR2 FQNNGV. Trimming took off 3 bases at V and 3 bases at J, with 8 bases between the two ends. The CDR3 has 13 amino acids. CDR3 region: CASSFHGKETQYF. CDR3 coding DNA: TGTGCCAGCAGCTTTCACGGGAAAGAGACCCAGTACTTC.

This sequence joins TRBV18 and TRBJ1-4; a possible D gene is TRBD1 (5 bases). Germline V lookup: CDR1 KGHSH, CDR2 LQKENI. Trimming cost V 4 bases and J 7 bases, with 10 bases left between them. The CDR3 has 13 amino acids. CDR3 sequence reads: CASSQGSGEKLFF. The CDR3 coding sequence is TGTGCCAGCTCACAGGGGAGCGGTGAAAAACTGTTTTTT.

The sample holds many counts of this clonotype. V gene TRBV6-1 combines with J gene TRBJ2-5; D gene unclear. Germline-derived CDR1 and CDR2 are MNHNS and SASEGT. The V and J ends lost 5 bases and 4 bases respectively, with 11 bases between them. CDR3 size: 13 residues. The CDR3: CASSRTPRETQYF. The DNA of the CDR3 is TGTGCCAGCAGTAGGACGCCCCGAGAGACCCAGTACTTC.

The V call is TRBV29-1, the J call TRBJ2-7; D ambiguous. Trimming removed 2 bases at V and 2 bases at J, with 13 bases between. The CDR3 covers 14 residues. In germline, CDR1 is SQVTM, CDR2 ANQGSEA. This CDR3 reads CSVESSPRPYEQYF. The CDR3 region has the DNA TGCAGCGTTGAATCGTCCCCCCGCCCCTACGAGCAGTACTTC.

Concerning this clonotype: A much larger clone lies a single base off, so this may be a read error. This rearrangement joins TRBV7-9 to TRBJ1-1; maybe TRBD1 (5 bases). The CDR3 totals 13 residues. Germline CDR1 and CDR2: SEHNR and FQNEAQ (reference sequence). CDR3 DNA: TGTGCCAGCAGCGCCGACAGTGGTGGGGAAGCTTCCTTT. It translates to CASSADSGGEASF. Complete variable domain (other parts from reference TRBV7-9 and TRBJ1-1): DTGVSQNPRHKITKRGQNVTFRCDPISEHNRLYWYRQTLGQGPEFLTYFQNEAQLEKSRLLSDRFSAERPKGSFSTLEIQRTEQGDSAMYLCASSADSGGEASFGQGTRLTVV.

The V and J genes are TRBV5-1 and TRBJ2-1; TRBD2 matches at 7 bases. CDR3 length: 15 amino acids. Trimming cost V 4 bases and J 1 base; bases outside gene matches: 5. The germline V gene has CDR1 SGHRS and CDR2 YFSETQ. CDR3 in DNA: TGCGCCAGCAGCCCTTCCGGGGGGTCCTACAATGAGCAGTTCTTC. It codes for CASSPSGGSYNEQFF.

On this clonotype itself: Mismatch with germline at one junction end may stem from a read error. The chain is built from TRBV18 and TRBJ2-1; D uncertain. The CDR3 sequence is 13 residues long. Germline loops: CDR1 KGHSH, CDR2 LQKENI. The DNA for the CDR3 is TGTGCCAGCTCACCACCCGTGGGGAATGAGCAGCTCTTC. It codes for CASSPPVGNEQLF.

V is TRBV7-9 and J is TRBJ2-7; TRBD1 matches at 8 bases. The CDR3 covers 15 residues. Trimming removed 5 bases from V and 4 bases from J; junction bases left unmatched: 10. Germline V CDR1 and CDR2: SEHNR, FQNEAQ (reference sequence). CDR3 loop: CASSKGIQGAYEQYF. CDR3 coding DNA: TGTGCCAGCAGCAAAGGGATCCAGGGGGCGTACGAGCAGTACTTC. Looking up the rest from reference TRBV7-9 and TRBJ2-7 gives the full variable domain: DTGVSQNPRHKITKRGQNVTFRCDPISEHNRLYWYRQTLGQGPEFLTYFQNEAQLEKSRLLSDRFSAERPKGSFSTLEIQRTEQGDSAMYLCASSKGIQGAYEQYFGPGTRLTVT.

Many counts were recorded for this clonotype. V and J are TRBV28 and TRBJ2-4; D uncertain. Trimming left V 2 bases short and J 0 bases short, with 11 bases between. The CDR3 length is 16 residues. Germline values: CDR1 MDHEN, CDR2 SYDVKM. CDR3 bases: TGTGCCAGCAGTTTACCGGGCTTCCCAGCCAAAAACATTCAGTACTTC. Translating gives CASSLPGFPAKNIQYF.

This clonotype was observed a handful of times. This is likely a read error, given that the CDR3 carries no conserved phenylalanine or tryptophan at its end. V gene TRBV19 combines with J gene TRBJ1-5, with D tentatively TRBD1 (5 bases). This CDR3 comprises 16 residues. Germline values: CDR1 LNHDA, CDR2 SQIVND (reference sequence). V dropped 4 bases and J dropped 4 bases, with 17 bases sitting between them. Written as DNA, the CDR3 is TGTGCCAGTAGTAGGAACCGGGACGGACGGAATCAGCCCCAGCATTCT. Residues: CASSRNRDGRNQPQHS.

This clonotype came up once. A read error may be the cause here, since a much bigger clone is one base away. The V gene is TRBV28, the J gene TRBJ1-2; unclear D gene. Trimming removed 4 bases from V and 9 bases from J, with 15 bases in between. The germline V gene has CDR1 MDHEN and CDR2 SYDVKM. The CDR3 covers 13 residues. In nucleotides, the CDR3 is TGTGCCAGCAGTTCAGTGTCCCGATATAGCTACACCTTC. This codes for CASSSVSRYSYTF.